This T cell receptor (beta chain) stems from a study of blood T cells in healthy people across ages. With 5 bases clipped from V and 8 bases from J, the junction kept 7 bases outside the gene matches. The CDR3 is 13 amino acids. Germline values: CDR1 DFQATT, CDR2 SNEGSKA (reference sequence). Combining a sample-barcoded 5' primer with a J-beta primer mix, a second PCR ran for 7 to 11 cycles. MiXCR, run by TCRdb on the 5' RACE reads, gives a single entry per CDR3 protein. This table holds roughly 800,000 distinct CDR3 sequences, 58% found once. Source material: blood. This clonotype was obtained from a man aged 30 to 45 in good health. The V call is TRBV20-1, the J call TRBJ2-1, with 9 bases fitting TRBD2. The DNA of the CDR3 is TGCAGTGCTCATCCGGGACTAGCTCATGAGCAGTTCTTC. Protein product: CSAHPGLAHEQFF.